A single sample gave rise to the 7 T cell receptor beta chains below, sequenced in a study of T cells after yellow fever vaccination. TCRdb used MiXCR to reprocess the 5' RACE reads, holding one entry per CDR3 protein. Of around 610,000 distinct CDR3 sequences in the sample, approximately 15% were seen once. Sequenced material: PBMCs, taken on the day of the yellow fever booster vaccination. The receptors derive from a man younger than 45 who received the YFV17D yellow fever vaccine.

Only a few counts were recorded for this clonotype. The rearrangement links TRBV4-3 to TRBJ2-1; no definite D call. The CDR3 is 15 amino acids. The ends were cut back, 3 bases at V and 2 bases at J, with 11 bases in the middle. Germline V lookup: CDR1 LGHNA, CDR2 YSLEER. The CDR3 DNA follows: TGCGCCAGCAGCCAGGTACCAGGCGCCTACAATGAGCAGTTCTTC. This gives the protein CASSQVPGAYNEQFF.

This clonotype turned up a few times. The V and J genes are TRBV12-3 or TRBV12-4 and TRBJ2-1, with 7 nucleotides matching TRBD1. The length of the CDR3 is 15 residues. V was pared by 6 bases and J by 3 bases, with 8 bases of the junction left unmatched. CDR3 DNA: TGTGCCAGCAGGGCTACAGGGGTGGGCTACAATGAGCAGTTCTTC. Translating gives CASRATGVGYNEQFF.

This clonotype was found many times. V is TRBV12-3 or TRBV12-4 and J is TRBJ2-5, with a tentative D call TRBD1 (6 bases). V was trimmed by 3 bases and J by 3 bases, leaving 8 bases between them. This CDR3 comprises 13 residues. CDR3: CASSFPGEETQYF. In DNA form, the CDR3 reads TGTGCCAGCAGTTTCCCAGGGGAAGAGACCCAGTACTTC.

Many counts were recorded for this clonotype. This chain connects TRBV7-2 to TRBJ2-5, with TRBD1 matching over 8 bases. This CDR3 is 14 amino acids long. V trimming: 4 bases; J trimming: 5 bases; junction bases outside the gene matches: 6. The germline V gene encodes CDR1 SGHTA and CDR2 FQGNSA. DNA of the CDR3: TGTGCCAGCAGCTCCCGGACAGGGTCGGAGACCCAGTACTTC. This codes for CASSSRTGSETQYF.

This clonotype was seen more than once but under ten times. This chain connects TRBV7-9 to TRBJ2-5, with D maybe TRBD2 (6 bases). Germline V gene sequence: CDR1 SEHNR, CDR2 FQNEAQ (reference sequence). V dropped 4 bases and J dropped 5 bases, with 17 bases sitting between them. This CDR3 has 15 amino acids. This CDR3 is CASSSGVGTEETQYF. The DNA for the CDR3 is TGTGCCAGCAGCTCCGGAGTTGGGACTGAGGAGACCCAGTACTTC.

CDR3 in DNA: TGTGCCAGCAGCGAACGACAGAGCTCCTACAATGAGCAGTTCTTC. It is translated as CASSERQSSYNEQFF. V is TRBV7-9 and J is TRBJ2-1, with a tentative D call TRBD1 (5 bases). V lost 5 bases to trimming and J lost 0 bases, with 11 bases between them. Germline CDR1 and CDR2: SEHNR and FQNEAQ (reference sequence). This CDR3 has 15 amino acids.

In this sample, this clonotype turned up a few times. DNA for the CDR3: TGCAGCGCCCGAATGGACATCAATGCTATCGGGGAGCTGTTTTTT. This gives the protein CSARMDINAIGELFF. The chain joins TRBV29-1 to TRBJ2-2; D might be TRBD1 (5 bases). This CDR3 has 15 amino acids. Trimming took 7 bases from V and 7 from J, leaving 22 bases between them. The germline CDR1 and CDR2 sequences are SQVTM and ANQGSEA.